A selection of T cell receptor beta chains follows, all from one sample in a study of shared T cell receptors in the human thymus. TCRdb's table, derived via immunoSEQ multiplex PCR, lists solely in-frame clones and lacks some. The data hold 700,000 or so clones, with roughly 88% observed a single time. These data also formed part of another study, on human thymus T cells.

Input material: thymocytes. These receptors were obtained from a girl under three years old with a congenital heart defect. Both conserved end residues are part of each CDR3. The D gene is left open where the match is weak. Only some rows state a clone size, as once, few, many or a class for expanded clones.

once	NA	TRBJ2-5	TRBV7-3	TGTGCCAGCAGCTTCGGACATACCCAAGAGACCCAGTACTTC	CASSFGHTQETQYF
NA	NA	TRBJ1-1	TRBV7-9	TGTGCCAGCAGCCAGAGGTCGGGGAACACTGAAGCTTTCTTT	CASSQRSGNTEAFF
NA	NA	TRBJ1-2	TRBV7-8	TGTGCCAGCAGCCTCTCCCTGACAGGAGGCTACACCTTC	CASSLSLTGGYTF
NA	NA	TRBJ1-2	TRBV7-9	TGTGCCAGCAGCTTCGGGATTAACTATGGCTACACCTTC	CASSFGINYGYTF
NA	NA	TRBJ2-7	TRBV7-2	TGTGCCAGCAGCTTAGCCGAACCCGGGGTACCCTACGAGCAGTACTTC	CASSLAEPGVPYEQYF
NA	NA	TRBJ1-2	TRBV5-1	TGCGCCAGCAGCTATCAGGGGCGTTCTGGCTACACCTTC	CASSYQGRSGYTF
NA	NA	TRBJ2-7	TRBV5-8	TGTGCCAGCAGCTTTCCGGGGGTGGGACAGTTCTCCTACGAGCAGTACTTC	CASSFPGVGQFSYEQYF
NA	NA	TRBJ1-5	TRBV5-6	TGTGCCAGCAGCTTGGTGATGGAACAGAATCAGCCCCAGCATTTT	CASSLVMEQNQPQHF
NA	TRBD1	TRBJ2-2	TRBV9	TGTGCCAGCAGCGCTAGGACAGGGACGAACACCGGGGAGCTGTTTTTT	CASSARTGTNTGELFF
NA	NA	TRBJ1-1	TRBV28	TGTGCCAGCAGCCTCGGTGAGGCGGGTAACACTGAAGCTTTCTTT	CASSLGEAGNTEAFF
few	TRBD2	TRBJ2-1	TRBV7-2	TGTGCCAGCAGCTTAAAGACCCCTAGCGGGGGCCGGGATGAGCAGTTCTTC	CASSLKTPSGGRDEQFF
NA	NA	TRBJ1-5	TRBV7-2	TGTGCCAGCAGCTCACAGGGCCTCCAGGGGAATCAGCCCCAGCATTTT	CASSSQGLQGNQPQHF
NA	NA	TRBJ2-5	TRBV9	TGTGCCAGCAGCCCACTACCGGCAGTTGAGACCCAGTACTTC	CASSPLPAVETQYF
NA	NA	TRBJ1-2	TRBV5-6	TGTGCCAGCAGCTTGGGTTCTAACCCCGGCTACACCTTC	CASSLGSNPGYTF
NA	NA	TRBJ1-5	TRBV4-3	TGCGCCAGCAGCCCACGGCCGGGAAGGGGGAATCAGCCCCAGCATTTT	CASSPRPGRGNQPQHF
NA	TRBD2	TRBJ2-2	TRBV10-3	TGTGCCATCGGGGCGGGGGGGCCCCCCGGGGAGCTGTTTTTT	CAIGAGGPPGELFF
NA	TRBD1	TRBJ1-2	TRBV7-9	TGTGCCAGCAGCCCGCTGACAGGGATCTGGTATGGCTACACCTTC	CASSPLTGIWYGYTF
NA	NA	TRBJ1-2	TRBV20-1	TGCAGTCCTTTTCCTGGCTACACCTTC	CSPFPGYTF
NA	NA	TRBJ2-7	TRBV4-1	TGCGCCAGCAGCCAAGATGGCGGACAGAGCTACGAGCAGTACTTC	CASSQDGGQSYEQYF
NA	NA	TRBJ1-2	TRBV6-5	TGTGCCAGCAGTTACTCGGCGGGGACCGGTTATGGCTACACCTTC	CASSYSAGTGYGYTF
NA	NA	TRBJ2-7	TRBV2	TGTGCCAGCAGTGAGGACAGGGAGGGCAGTTACGAGCAGTACTTC	CASSEDREGSYEQYF
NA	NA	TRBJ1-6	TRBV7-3	TGTGCCAGCAGCTTAACATCTCTACAGGGTGAAAATTCACCCCTCCACTTT	CASSLTSLQGENSPLHF
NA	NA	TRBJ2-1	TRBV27	TGTGCCAGCAGCACGGAGGTGGGCAATGAGCAGTTCTTC	CASSTEVGNEQFF
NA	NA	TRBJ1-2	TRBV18	TGTGCCAGCTCACCACGAGCGGCTCCCGCTAGTGCCTATGGCTACACCTTC	CASSPRAAPASAYGYTF
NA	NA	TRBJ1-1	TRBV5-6	TGTGCCAGCAGCTGGAGCACTGAGGCTTTCTTT	CASSWSTEAFF
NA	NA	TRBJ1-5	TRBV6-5	TGTGCCAGCAACTACCAGACAGGACGAAATCAGCCCCAGCATTTT	CASNYQTGRNQPQHF
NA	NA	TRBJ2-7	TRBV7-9	TGTGCCAGCAGCTCGGGACTCGCACAAACACCGGCCTACGAGCAGTACTTC	CASSSGLAQTPAYEQYF
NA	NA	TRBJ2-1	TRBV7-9	TGTGCCAGCGGAGAAGTTGGGGCCTTCAATGAGCAGTTCTTC	CASGEVGAFNEQFF
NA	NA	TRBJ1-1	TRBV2	TGTGCCAGCCCCTCAGATAGGGGAAACACTGAAGCTTTCTTT	CASPSDRGNTEAFF
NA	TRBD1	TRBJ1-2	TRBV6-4	TGTGCCAGCAGTGAGGTTGAGGACAGGGGCACCTATGGCTACACCTTC	CASSEVEDRGTYGYTF
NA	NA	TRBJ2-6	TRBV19	TGTGCCAGTACTCATGGAGGGGGCGTGCGGGACGGGGGGGCCAACGTCCTGACTTTC	CASTHGGGVRDGGANVLTF
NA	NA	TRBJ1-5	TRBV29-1	TGCAGCGTTGTAGCGGGCGGCCCCGAGAGGGACAATCAGCCCCAGCATTTT	CSVVAGGPERDNQPQHF
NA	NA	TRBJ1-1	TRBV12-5	TGTGCTAGTGGTTTGGTAAGAGGGAGTTTTACTGAAGCTTTCTTT	CASGLVRGSFTEAFF
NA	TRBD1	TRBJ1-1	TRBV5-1	TGCGCCAGCGCCACCGGACAGGGCGAGGAGGGCACTGAAGCTTTCTTT	CASATGQGEEGTEAFF
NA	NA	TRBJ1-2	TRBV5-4	TGTGCCAGCAGCTCCCCGCGGAAGTATGGCTACACCTTC	CASSSPRKYGYTF
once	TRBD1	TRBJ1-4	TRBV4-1	TGCGCCAGCAGCCGTCCCGGGACAGGACGGGATGAAAAACTGTTTTTT	CASSRPGTGRDEKLFF
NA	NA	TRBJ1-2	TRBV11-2	TGTGCCAGCAGCTACCAGGGTTTTGGCTACACCTTC	CASSYQGFGYTF
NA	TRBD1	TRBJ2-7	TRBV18	TGTGCCAGCTCACCAGCCGGGACAGGGGACTACGAGCAGTACTTC	CASSPAGTGDYEQYF
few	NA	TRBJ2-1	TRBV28	TGTGCCAGCAGTTTATGGAACACCCCCCGATACAATGAGCAGTTCTTC	CASSLWNTPRYNEQFF
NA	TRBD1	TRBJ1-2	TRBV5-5	TGTGCCAGCAGCTATGATGACAGGGACTATGGCTACACCTTC	CASSYDDRDYGYTF
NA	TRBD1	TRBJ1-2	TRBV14	TGTGCCAGCAGCCGAAACTCGGGGCAGGGGGTCGGCTACACCTTC	CASSRNSGQGVGYTF
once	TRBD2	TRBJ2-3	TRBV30	TGTGCCTGGAGTGGTGATAGCGGGGGTACTGTTAGCACAGATACGCAGTATTTT	CAWSGDSGGTVSTDTQYF
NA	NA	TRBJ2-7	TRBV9	TGTGCCAGCAGCGCAAATACTGACTTAGGCTACGAGCAGTACTTC	CASSANTDLGYEQYF
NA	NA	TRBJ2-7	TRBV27	TGTGCCAGCAGTTTAACTACGGCGGGGCACTCCTACGAGCAGTACTTC	CASSLTTAGHSYEQYF
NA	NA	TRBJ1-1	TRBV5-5	TGTGCCAGCAGCTTGGACAGGGATGGTGTGAGGAACACTGAAGCTTTCTTT	CASSLDRDGVRNTEAFF
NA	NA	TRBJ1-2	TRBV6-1	TGTGCCAGCAGAGGACTTCATCATGGCTACACCTTC	CASRGLHHGYTF
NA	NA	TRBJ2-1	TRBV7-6	TGTGCCAGCAGCCAGAGCGGGTCGACGAACAATGAGCAGTTCTTC	CASSQSGSTNNEQFF
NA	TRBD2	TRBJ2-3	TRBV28	TGTGCCAGCAGTTATAAATCATCAGCGGGGAGCACAGATACGCAGTATTTT	CASSYKSSAGSTDTQYF
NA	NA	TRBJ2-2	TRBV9	TGTGCCAGCAGCGTAGGGCCTCACCCCGGGGAGCTGTTTTTT	CASSVGPHPGELFF
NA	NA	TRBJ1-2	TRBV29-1	TGCAGCGTTGTCGGGGGGGCGAATGGCTACACCTTC	CSVVGGANGYTF
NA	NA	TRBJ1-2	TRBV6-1	TGTGCCAGTAGACAGATCACCGACTATGGCTACACCTTC	CASRQITDYGYTF
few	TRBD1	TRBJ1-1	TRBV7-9	TGTGCCAGCAGCTGCGACAGGGGAGGGACTGAAGCTTTCTTT	CASSCDRGGTEAFF
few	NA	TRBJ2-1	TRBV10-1	TGCGCCAGCAGTGACCAGGGCAATGAGCAGTTCTTC	CASSDQGNEQFF
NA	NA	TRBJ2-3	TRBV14	TGTGCCAGCAGCCAAGTAGGCTGGAGAGATACGCAGTATTTT	CASSQVGWRDTQYF
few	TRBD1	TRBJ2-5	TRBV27	TGTGCCAGCAGTTTAACCCCCAGGACAGGGAAGGGAGAGGGGGAGACCCAGTACTTC	CASSLTPRTGKGEGETQYF